This TCR beta chain was profiled in a study of blood T cell repertoires in COVID-19. Study-wide background: Samples taken during acute and convalescent COVID-19 were collected in the United States, Italy and Spain. PBMCs, B-cell-depleted T cells, or T cells provided the cDNA or gDNA that made up the material.

This table comes from immunoSEQ multiplex PCR, and its TCRdb copy is limited to in-frame clones, with some not included. The sample carries approximately 240,000 clones, roughly nine tenths recorded once. The V gene's germline CDR1 is SGHVS and CDR2 FQNEAQ. V was pared by 1 base and J by 2 bases, with 14 bases of the junction left unmatched. The CDR3 consists of 19 residues. The receptor's source is a woman aged 25 to 45 with acute COVID-19. The chain employs TRBV7-8 and TRBJ2-1, with 7 bases fitting TRBD1. Sequenced material: PBMCs or T cells enriched from blood (not recorded which). The CDR3 loop reads CASSLEGTPGGAPYNEQFF. CDR3 DNA: TGTGCCAGCAGCTTAGAAGGCACTCCAGGGGGAGCGCCCTACAATGAGCAGTTCTTC.